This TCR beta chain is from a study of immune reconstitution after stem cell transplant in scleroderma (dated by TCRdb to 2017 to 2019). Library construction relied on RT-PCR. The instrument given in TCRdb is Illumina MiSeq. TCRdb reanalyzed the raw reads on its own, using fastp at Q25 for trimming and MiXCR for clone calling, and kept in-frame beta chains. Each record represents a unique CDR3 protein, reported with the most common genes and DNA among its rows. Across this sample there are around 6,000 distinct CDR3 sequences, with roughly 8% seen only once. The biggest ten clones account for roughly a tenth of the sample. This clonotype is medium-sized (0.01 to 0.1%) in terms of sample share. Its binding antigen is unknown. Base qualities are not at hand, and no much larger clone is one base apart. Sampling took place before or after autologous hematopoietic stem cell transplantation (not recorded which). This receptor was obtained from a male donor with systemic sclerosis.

For the CDR3, the sequence is CASSWSGGGNQPQHF. At the DNA level, the sequence is TGTGCCAGCAGCTGGTCGGGGGGAGGCAATCAGCCCCAGCATTTT. The sequence links TRBV7-2 to TRBJ1-5; possibly the D gene is TRBD1, per 5 matching bases. The CDR3 numbers 15 residues from cysteine through phenylalanine. The entry retains the CDR3 DNA only, 45 bases that are in frame from base 1. Trimming at the junction amounts to 4 bases on V and 2 bases on J, and the germline ends lie 12 bases apart. The germline V gene supplies CDR1 SGHTA and CDR2 FQGNSA.